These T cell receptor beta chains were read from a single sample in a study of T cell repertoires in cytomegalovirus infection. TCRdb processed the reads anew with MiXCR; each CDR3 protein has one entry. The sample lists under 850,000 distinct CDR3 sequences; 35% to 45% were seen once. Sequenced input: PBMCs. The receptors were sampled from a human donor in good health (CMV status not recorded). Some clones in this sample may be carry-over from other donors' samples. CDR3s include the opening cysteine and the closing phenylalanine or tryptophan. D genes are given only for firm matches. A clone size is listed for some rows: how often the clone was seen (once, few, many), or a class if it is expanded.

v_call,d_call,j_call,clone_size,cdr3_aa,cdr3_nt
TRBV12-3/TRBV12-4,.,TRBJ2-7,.,CASRGSAGSDYEQYF,TGTGCCAGCAGGGGTAGCGCGGGTTCCGACTACGAGCAGTACTTC
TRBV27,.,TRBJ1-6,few,CASDPRPIYSPLHF,TGTGCCAGCGACCCGCGTCCTATCTATTCACCCCTCCACTTT
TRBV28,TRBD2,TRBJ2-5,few,CASSFPSGGGSETQYF,TGTGCCAGCAGTTTCCCTAGCGGGGGGGGTTCAGAGACCCAGTACTTC
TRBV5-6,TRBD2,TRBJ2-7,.,CASSRPSGGSYEQYF,TGTGCCAGCAGCCGACCTAGCGGGGGGTCCTACGAGCAGTACTTC
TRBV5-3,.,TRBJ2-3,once,CASSFKIGSTDTQYF,TGTGCCAGCAGCTTCAAGATAGGGAGCACAGATACGCAGTATTTT
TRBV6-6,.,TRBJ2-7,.,CASSYSRREGMYEQYF,TGTGCCAGCAGTTACTCACGCAGAGAAGGGATGTACGAGCAGTACTTC
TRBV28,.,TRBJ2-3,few,CASSLLAEGTDTQYF,TGTGCCAGCAGTTTATTAGCAGAGGGCACAGATACGCAGTATTTT
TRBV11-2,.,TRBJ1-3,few,CASSPWTGGTGNTIYF,TGTGCCAGCAGCCCCTGGACGGGGGGGACTGGAAACACCATATATTTT
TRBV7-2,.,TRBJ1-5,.,CASSLLAGVRGNQPQHF,TGTGCCAGCAGCTTATTAGCAGGGGTAAGAGGCAATCAGCCCCAGCATTTT
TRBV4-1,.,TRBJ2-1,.,CASSRPESGTGTGPYNEQFF,TGCGCCAGCAGCCGACCAGAAAGTGGGACCGGGACTGGCCCTTACAATGAGCAGTTCTTC
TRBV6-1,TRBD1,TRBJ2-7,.,CASSGGQGSGPYEQYF,TGTGCCAGCAGTGGGGGACAGGGCAGTGGTCCCTACGAGCAGTACTTC
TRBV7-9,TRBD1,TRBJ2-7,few,CASSAGTAPEQYF,TGTGCCAGCAGCGCTGGGACAGCCCCCGAGCAGTACTTC
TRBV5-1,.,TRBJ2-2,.,CASSFLTGSGAGELFF,TGCGCCAGCAGCTTCCTTACAGGGTCCGGTGCCGGGGAGCTGTTTTTT
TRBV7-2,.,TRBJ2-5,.,CASSRGIALEETQYF,TGTGCCAGCAGCCGAGGAATAGCGCTAGAAGAGACCCAGTACTTC
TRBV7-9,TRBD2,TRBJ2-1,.,CASSHTGGPRGVPNEQFF,TGTGCCAGCAGCCATACAGGTGGCCCCCGGGGGGTACCCAATGAGCAGTTCTTC
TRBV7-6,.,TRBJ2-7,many,CASSLAPGNEQYF,TGTGCCAGCAGCTTAGCGCCGGGCAACGAGCAGTACTTC
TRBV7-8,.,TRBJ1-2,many,CASSPRGNYGYTF,TGTGCCAGCAGCCCCCGGGGAAACTATGGCTACACCTTC
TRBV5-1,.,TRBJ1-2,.,CASSLEALYGYTF,TGCGCCAGCAGCTTGGAGGCACTCTATGGCTACACCTTC
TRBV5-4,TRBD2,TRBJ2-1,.,CASSGGTSGGVTYNEQFF,TGTGCCAGCAGCGGGGGGACTAGCGGGGGGGTAACCTACAATGAGCAGTTCTTC
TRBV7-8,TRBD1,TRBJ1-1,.,CASSQRTGGRAFF,TGTGCCAGCAGCCAAAGGACAGGCGGACGGGCTTTCTTT
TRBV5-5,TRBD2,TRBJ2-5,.,CASRDGLAASILETQYF,TGTGCCAGCAGGGATGGACTAGCGGCATCGATTTTGGAGACCCAGTACTTC
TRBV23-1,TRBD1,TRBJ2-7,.,CASSQSRTGGENEQYF,TGCGCCAGCAGTCAATCAAGGACAGGGGGCGAGAACGAGCAGTACTTC
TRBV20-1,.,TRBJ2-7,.,CSARYPAGAGEQYF,TGCAGTGCTAGATATCCGGCGGGGGCTGGGGAGCAGTACTTC
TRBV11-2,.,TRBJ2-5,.,CASSLSRALQETQSF,TGTGCCAGCAGCTTAAGTCGTGCTCTCCAAGAGACCCAGTCCTTC
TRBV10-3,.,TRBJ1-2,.,CAIKEGRGAYGYTF,TGTGCCATCAAGGAGGGAAGGGGAGCGTATGGCTACACCTTC
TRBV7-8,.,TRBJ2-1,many,CASSLFGLGRPNEQFF,TGTGCCAGCAGCTTATTTGGGCTTGGCCGTCCAAATGAGCAGTTCTTC
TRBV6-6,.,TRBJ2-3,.,CASSYGGVTDTQYF,TGTGCCAGCAGTTACGGCGGGGTGACAGATACGCAGTATTTT
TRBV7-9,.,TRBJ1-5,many,CASSSDILDLGANQPQHF,TGTGCCAGCAGCTCTGATATACTGGACCTGGGGGCCAATCAGCCCCAGCATTTT
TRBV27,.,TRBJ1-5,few,CASSFGDRPWQPQHF,TGTGCCAGCAGTTTTGGAGACAGGCCCTGGCAGCCCCAGCATTTT
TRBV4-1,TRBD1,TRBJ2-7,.,CASSQDTWTGLGEQYF,TGCGCCAGCAGCCAAGATACATGGACAGGTCTGGGCGAGCAGTACTTC
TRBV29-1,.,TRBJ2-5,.,CSVGLGLIPQETQYF,TGCAGCGTTGGCCTCGGGCTTATCCCACAAGAGACCCAGTACTTC
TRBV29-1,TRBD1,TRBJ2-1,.,CSVEDSFTGASYNEQFF,TGCAGCGTTGAAGATTCCTTTACAGGGGCCTCCTACAATGAGCAGTTCTTC
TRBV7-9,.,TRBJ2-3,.,CASSFLDSPGADTQYF,TGTGCCAGCAGCTTCCTGGACAGTCCTGGAGCAGATACGCAGTATTTT
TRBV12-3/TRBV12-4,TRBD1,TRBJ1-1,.,CASSRGQGVGGTEAFF,TGTGCCAGCAGCAGAGGACAGGGGGTCGGTGGCACTGAAGCTTTCTTT
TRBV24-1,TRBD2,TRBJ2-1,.,CATSDLYGLAGANEQFF,TGTGCCACCAGTGATTTGTATGGGCTAGCGGGAGCTAATGAGCAGTTCTTC
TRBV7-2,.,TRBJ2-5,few,CASSLPVQTQYF,TGTGCCAGCAGCTTGCCGGTACAGACCCAGTACTTC
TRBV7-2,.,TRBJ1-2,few,CASSLLVFPRGYTF,TGTGCCAGCAGCCTCCTCGTCTTTCCCCGGGGCTACACCTTC
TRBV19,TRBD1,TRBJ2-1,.,CASSMDRAGEQFF,TGTGCCAGTAGTATGGACAGGGCGGGTGAGCAGTTCTTC
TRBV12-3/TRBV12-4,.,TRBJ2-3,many,CAIAGQTFTDTQYF,TGTGCCATCGCTGGACAGACCTTCACAGATACGCAGTATTTT
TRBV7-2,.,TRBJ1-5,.,CASSLRREDQSQHF,TGTGCCAGCAGCTTACGGCGGGAGGATCAGTCCCAGCATTTT
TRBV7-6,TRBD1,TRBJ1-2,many,CASSKRTGMDGYTF,TGTGCCAGCAGCAAAAGGACAGGGATGGATGGCTACACCTTC
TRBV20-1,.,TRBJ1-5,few,CSARGAGNNYSNQPQHF,TGCAGTGCTAGAGGGGCAGGGAATAATTATAGCAATCAGCCCCAGCATTTT
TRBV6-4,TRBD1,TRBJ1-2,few,CASRTTGNYGYTF,TGTGCCAGCAGAACGACAGGGAACTATGGCTACACCTTC
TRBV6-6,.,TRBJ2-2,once,CASSRFQGGGNTGELFF,TGTGCCAGCAGTCGATTCCAGGGAGGCGGGAACACCGGGGAGCTGTTTTTT
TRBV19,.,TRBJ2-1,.,CASSNHPSGEQFF,TGTGCCAGTAGTAATCATCCAAGCGGGGAGCAGTTCTTC
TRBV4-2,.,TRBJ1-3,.,CASSQDLVAPFRSSGNTIYF,TGTGCCAGCAGCCAAGATTTAGTCGCACCCTTCAGGAGCTCTGGAAACACCATATATTTT
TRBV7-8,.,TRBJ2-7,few,CASSGPGSSYEQYF,TGTGCCAGCAGCGGTCCGGGGAGCTCCTACGAGCAGTACTTC
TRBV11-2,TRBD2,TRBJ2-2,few,CASSLGAGSTGELFF,TGTGCCAGCAGCTTAGGAGCGGGGAGCACCGGGGAGCTGTTTTTT
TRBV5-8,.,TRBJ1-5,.,CASSLLSLETLHQPQHF,TGTGCCAGCAGCCTTCTGTCCCTGGAGACCCTACATCAGCCCCAGCATTTT
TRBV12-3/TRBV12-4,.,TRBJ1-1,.,CASRRIPLEAFF,TGTGCCAGCAGGAGAATTCCCCTTGAAGCTTTCTTT
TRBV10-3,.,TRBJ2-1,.,CAISATSGIEQFF,TGTGCCATCAGTGCGACCTCAGGGATTGAGCAGTTCTTC
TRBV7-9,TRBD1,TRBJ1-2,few,CASSRQGRGYTF,TGTGCCAGCAGCCGACAGGGTCGCGGCTACACCTTC